Presented here are 19 T cell receptor beta chains from one specimen sequenced in a study of blood T cell repertoires in COVID-19. Data came from immunoSEQ multiplex PCR; TCRdb stores just in-frame clones and leaves some out. The data hold about 670,000 clones, with 90% observed a single time. Sequencing was carried out using peripheral blood. The origin of the receptors is a woman in her late teens or twenties with acute or convalescent COVID-19.

Written as DNA, the CDR3 is TGTGCCAGCAGCTCCGCCCTGAGCTCCTATAATTCACCCCTCCACTTT. It yields the protein CASSSALSSYNSPLHF. This rearrangement joins TRBV7-9 to TRBJ1-6, with D hard to call. Germline V gene data show CDR1 as SEHNR and CDR2 as FQNEAQ (reference sequence). V was clipped by 4 bases and J by 0 bases, with 10 bases between them. The length of the CDR3 is 16 residues.

J is TRBJ1-2 and V is TRBV19; 7 nucleotides line up with TRBD1. Germline V gene sequence: CDR1 LNHDA, CDR2 SQIVND (reference sequence). The CDR3 runs to 16 residues. V dropped 2 bases and J dropped 1; count of bases not matched to a gene: 7. In nucleotides, the CDR3 is TGTGCCAGTAGTATACTGACAGGGAGAAGTAACTATGGCTACACCTTC. Encoded protein: CASSILTGRSNYGYTF.

For the CDR3, the DNA is TGTGCCAGCAGCCTCGCCAGGGGAGGGAAAAACACTGAAGCTTTCTTT. Protein: CASSLARGGKNTEAFF. V is TRBV6-7 and J is TRBJ1-1; TRBD1 might be the D (6 bases). TRBV6-7 is an ORF for which the function is uncertain. CDR3 length: 16 amino acids. V gave up 6 bases and J gave up 2 bases, with 19 bases separating them.

The genes are TRBV13 and TRBJ2-1; TRBD2 aligns across 14 bases. With V trimmed by 5 bases and J by 5 bases, 17 bases remained unmatched. The CDR3 is 20 residues long. Germline lookup yields CDR1 PRHDT and CDR2 FYEKMQ (reference sequence). In DNA, the CDR3 is TGTGCCAGCAGCCCCCGAGGACTAGCGGGGGGACCAGGGGTCCACAATGAGCAGTTCTTC. Its protein product is CASSPRGLAGGPGVHNEQFF.

The rearrangement links TRBV10-3 to TRBJ1-1; 8 bases fit TRBD1. The germline V gene encodes CDR1 ENHRY and CDR2 SYGVKD. CDR3 length: 14 residues. V lost 7 bases and J lost 1; bases outside the gene matches: 5. The CDR3 nucleotides read TGTGCCATCACCCCGACAGGGGCGAACACTGAAGCTTTCTTT. Translation: CAITPTGANTEAFF.

The chain is built from TRBV11-2 and TRBJ2-1, with a tentative D call TRBD1 (5 bases). Trimming took 3 bases from V and 3 from J, leaving 9 bases between them. CDR1 is SGHAT, CDR2 FQNNGV, per germline. CDR3 length: 14 amino acids. The CDR3, as DNA: TGTGCCAGCAGCTTCGGACAAATCTACAATGAGCAGTTCTTC. Its translation is CASSFGQIYNEQFF.

This clone was picked up a small number of times. The rearrangement uses TRBV6-4 and TRBJ1-3, with unresolved D. Germline-derived CDR1 and CDR2 are MRHNA and SNTAGT. V was cut by 3 bases and J by 4 bases, with 10 bases left in between. The CDR3 loop spans 14 amino acids. CDR3 region: CASSEGPSGNTIYF. The CDR3 region has the DNA TGTGCCAGCAGTGAGGGCCCTTCGGGAAACACCATATATTTT.

This sequence joins TRBV6-6 and TRBJ2-7, with D possibly being TRBD2 (5 bases). Trimming removed 5 bases from V and 4 bases from J, with 18 bases in between. Germline-derived CDR1 and CDR2 are MNHNY and SVGAGI (reference sequence). This CDR3 contains 15 residues. The CDR3 loop is CASSRVGPEVYEQYF. The DNA of the CDR3 is TGTGCCAGCAGTCGCGTCGGACCGGAGGTGTACGAGCAGTACTTC.

Regarding this clone: The same CDR3 is also encoded by other DNA sequences in this sample. The chain is built from TRBV6-1 and TRBJ1-5; D is possibly TRBD1 (6 bases). Looked up from germline, CDR1 is MNHNS and CDR2 is SASEGT. CDR3 length equals 15 residues. Deletions cut 2 bases from V and 2 bases from J, with 10 bases between. The CDR3 loop is CASSELAGGNQPQHF. In DNA, the CDR3 is TGTGCCAGCAGTGAATTGGCAGGGGGCAATCAGCCCCAGCATTTT.

The chain has TRBV6-5 and TRBJ1-4; the D gene is possibly TRBD1 (6 bases). Germline CDR1 MNHEY, CDR2 SVGAGI. This CDR3 is 15 amino acids long. V was trimmed by 0 bases and J by 7 bases, leaving 12 bases between them. CDR3 sequence: CASSYSGVRGEKLFF. The CDR3, as DNA: TGTGCCAGCAGTTACTCAGGCGTCAGGGGTGAAAAACTGTTTTTT.

CDR3 sequence: CASNQGGVSEAFF. CDR3 coding DNA: TGTGCCAGCAATCAAGGGGGGGTGAGTGAAGCTTTCTTT. V gene TRBV7-9 combines with J gene TRBJ1-1; possibly TRBD1 for D (6 bases). The CDR3 length is 13 residues. The ends were cut back, 7 bases at V and 7 bases at J, with 16 bases in the middle. Germline assignment: CDR1 SEHNR and CDR2 FQNEAQ (reference sequence).

The V call is TRBV2, the J call TRBJ1-1; 9 bases line up with TRBD1. The CDR3 extends over 15 amino acids. Trimming removed 6 bases from V and 1 base from J; junction bases left unmatched: 6. The germline gives CDR1 SNHLY, CDR2 FYNNEI. The CDR3 spells CASRARQGGNTEAFF. The CDR3 DNA is TGTGCCAGCAGAGCGAGACAGGGGGGGAACACTGAAGCTTTCTTT. Looking up the rest from reference TRBV2 and TRBJ1-1 gives the full variable domain: EPEVTQTPSHQVTQMGQEVILRCVPISNHLYFYWYRQILGQKVEFLVSFYNNEISEKSEIFDDQFSVERPDGSNFTLKIRSTKLEDSAMYFCASRARQGGNTEAFFGQGTRLTVV.

This sequence joins TRBV2 and TRBJ1-1, with D unresolved. The germline V and J ends were trimmed by 1 base and 6 bases, with 12 bases remaining between them. The germline V gene has CDR1 SNHLY and CDR2 FYNNEI. The CDR3 contains 14 residues. The CDR3 bases are TGTGCCAGCAGTGAAGTACGGGTCAAGGCTGAAGCTTTCTTT. Translation gives CASSEVRVKAEAFF.

The chain is built from TRBV6-5 and TRBJ1-1, with 11 bases that match TRBD1. Germline assignment: CDR1 MNHEY and CDR2 SVGAGI. This CDR3 comprises 14 residues. The trim removed 8 bases at V and 4 bases at J, leaving 6 bases unmatched. The CDR3 region has the DNA TGTGCCAGCCGCCGGGGGACAGGGGGCACTGAAGCTTTCTTT. Its protein is CASRRGTGGTEAFF.

This chain links TRBV30 with TRBJ1-2; 7 nucleotides match TRBD1. J was trimmed by 12 bases and V by 0 bases; bases with no gene match: 4. Germline V gives CDR1 GTSNPN, CDR2 SVGIG (reference sequence). This CDR3 region has 11 residues. The CDR3 loop reads CAWSVQGRDTF. DNA of the CDR3: TGTGCCTGGAGTGTACAGGGGCGCGACACCTTC. Combining the CDR3 with reference TRBV30 and TRBJ1-2 gives the whole variable domain SQTIHQWPATLVQPVGSPLSLECTVEGTSNPNLYWYRQAAGRGLQLLFYSVGIGQISSEVPQNLSASRPQDRQFILSSKKLLLSDSGFYLCAWSVQGRDTFGSGTRLTVV.

V usage is TRBV28 and J usage is TRBJ1-2, with 9 positions matching TRBD1. Germline V CDR1 and CDR2: MDHEN, SYDVKM. The CDR3 is made up of 14 amino acids. Trimming took 2 bases from V and 7 from J; bases not matched to a gene: 5. CDR3 DNA sequence: TGTGCCAGCAGTTTAGAGGCGACAGGGGGTGGCTACACCTTC. This translates into CASSLEATGGGYTF.

This sequence joins TRBV9 and TRBJ2-3; 12 positions agree with TRBD1. V was pared by 5 bases and J by 6 bases, with 7 bases of the junction left unmatched. This CDR3 is 15 amino acids long. Germline CDR1 SGDLS, CDR2 YYNGEE. The CDR3 nucleotides read TGTGCCAGCAGACCGGGACAGGGGGCGTCCGATACGCAGTATTTT. Translated: CASRPGQGASDTQYF.

The chain is built from TRBV6-4 and TRBJ1-1; D perhaps matches TRBD1 (6 bases). Germline-derived CDR1 and CDR2 are MRHNA and SNTAGT. This CDR3 spans 14 amino acids. V was pared by 3 bases and J by 2 bases, with 10 bases between. CDR3 nucleotide sequence: TGTGCCAGCAGTGAAGGGGGAGAAAACACTGAAGCTTTCTTT. The encoded protein is CASSEGGENTEAFF.

The gene calls are TRBV7-8 and TRBJ1-6, with D uncertain. CDR1 is SGHVS and CDR2 is FQNEAQ in the germline V gene. Trimming removed 1 base at V and 10 bases at J, with 11 bases between. The CDR3 loop spans 14 amino acids. The CDR3 loop is CASSLDSSRSPLHF. CDR3 in DNA: TGTGCCAGCAGCTTAGACTCTTCCAGGTCACCCCTCCACTTT.